The clone carrying this TCR beta chain was recorded many times. CDR1 is SGHVS, CDR2 FNYEAQ, per germline. Trimming removed 2 bases from V and 3 bases from J, with 10 bases in between. This CDR3 has 14 residues. The sample originates from a study of T cells in Graves' hyperthyroidism and ophthalmopathy. Authors of the study amplified TCR beta CDR3 regions from RNA transcripts. During a first-round RT-PCR of the TCR CDR3, the HTBI primer set was used. TCRdb re-analysed the multiplex PCR reads in MiXCR, keeping a single row per CDR3 protein. This sample yields under 250,000 distinct CDR3 sequences, of which approximately 23% are seen a single time; approximately 32% belongs to the top ten.

V gene TRBV7-6 combines with J gene TRBJ2-5; D gene unclear. Sequenced: blood. The receptor was derived from a woman in her forties with Graves' ophthalmopathy. CDR3 sequence (DNA): TGTGCCAGCAGCTTATCAGTCAGTGAAGAGACCCAGTACTTC. Amino acids: CASSLSVSEETQYF. Complete variable domain (other parts from reference TRBV7-6 and TRBJ2-5): GAGVSQSPRYKVTKRGQDVALRCDPISGHVSLYWYRQALGQGPEFLTYFNYEAQQDKSGLPNDRFSAERPEGSISTLTIQRTEQRDSAMYRCASSLSVSEETQYFGPGTRLLVL.